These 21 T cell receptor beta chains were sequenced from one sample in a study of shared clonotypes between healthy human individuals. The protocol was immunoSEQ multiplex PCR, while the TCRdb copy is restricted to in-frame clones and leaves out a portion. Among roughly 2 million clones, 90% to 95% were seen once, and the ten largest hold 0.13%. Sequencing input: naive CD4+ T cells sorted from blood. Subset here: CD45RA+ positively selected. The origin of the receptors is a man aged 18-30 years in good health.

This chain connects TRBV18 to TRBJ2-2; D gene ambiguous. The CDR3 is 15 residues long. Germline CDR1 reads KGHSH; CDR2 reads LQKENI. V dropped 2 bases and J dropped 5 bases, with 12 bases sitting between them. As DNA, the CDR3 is TGTGCCAGCTCACCAACATATCTGGGGACCGGGGAGCTGTTTTTT. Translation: CASSPTYLGTGELFF.

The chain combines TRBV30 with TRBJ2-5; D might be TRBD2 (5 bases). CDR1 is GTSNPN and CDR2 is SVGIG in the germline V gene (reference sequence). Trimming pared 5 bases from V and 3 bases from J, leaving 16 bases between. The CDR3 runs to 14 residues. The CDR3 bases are TGTGCCTGGGGTTCTCGCGGGTTTAAAGAGACCCAGTACTTC. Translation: CAWGSRGFKETQYF.

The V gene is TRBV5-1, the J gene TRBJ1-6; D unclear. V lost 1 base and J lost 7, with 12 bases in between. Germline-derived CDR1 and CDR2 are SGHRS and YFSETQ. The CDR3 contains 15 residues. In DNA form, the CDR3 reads TGCGCCAGCAGCTTGCGGCCAGGATCAAATTCACCCCTCCACTTT. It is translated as CASSLRPGSNSPLHF. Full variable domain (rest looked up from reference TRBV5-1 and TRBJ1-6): KAGVTQTPRYLIKTRGQQVTLSCSPISGHRSVSWYQQTPGQGLQFLFEYFSETQRNKGNFPGRFSGRQFSNSRSEMNVSTLELGDSALYLCASSLRPGSNSPLHFGNGTRLTVT.

CDR3 region: CASSYSRGANQPQHF. CDR3 nucleotides: TGTGCCAGCAGTTACTCGAGGGGGGCTAATCAGCCCCAGCATTTT. The chain recombines TRBV6-5 with TRBJ1-5; D may be TRBD1 (6 bases). Trimming shortened V by 0 bases and J by 4 bases, and 10 bases separated the two germline ends. Looked up from germline, CDR1 is MNHEY and CDR2 is SVGAGI. The CDR3 is 15 amino acids.

This CDR3 reads CASQDNFYNSPLHF. CDR3 nucleotide sequence: TGTGCCAGCCAGGACAATTTCTATAATTCACCCCTCCACTTT. The chain has TRBV2 and TRBJ1-6; a possible D gene is TRBD1 (5 bases). CDR3 length: 14 amino acids. The V and J ends lost 8 bases and 3 bases respectively, with 11 bases between them. In germline, CDR1 is SNHLY, CDR2 FYNNEI.

The DNA of the CDR3 is TGTGCCAGCGGGGCAGGGGGGCAATATGGCTACACCTTC. Residues: CASGAGGQYGYTF. J is TRBJ1-2 and V is TRBV11-2; 7 positions match TRBD1. V lost 8 bases and J lost 5; bases outside the gene matches: 8. CDR1 SGHAT and CDR2 FQNNGV come from the germline V gene. The CDR3 spans 13 residues.

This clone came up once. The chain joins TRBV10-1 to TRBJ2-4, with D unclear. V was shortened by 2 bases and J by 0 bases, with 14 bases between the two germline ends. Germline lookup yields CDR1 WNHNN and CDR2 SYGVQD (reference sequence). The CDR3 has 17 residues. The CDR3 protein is CASSESPSRVAKNIQYF. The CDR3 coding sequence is TGCGCCAGCAGTGAGAGTCCCAGTAGAGTAGCCAAAAACATTCAGTACTTC.

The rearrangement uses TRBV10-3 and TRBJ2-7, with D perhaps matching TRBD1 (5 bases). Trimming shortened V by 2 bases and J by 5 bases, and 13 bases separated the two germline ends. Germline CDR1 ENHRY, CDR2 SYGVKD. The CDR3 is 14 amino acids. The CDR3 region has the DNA TGTGCCATCAGTGAGAGGCAGGGCGAGCACGAGCAGTACTTC. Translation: CAISERQGEHEQYF.

CDR3: CASSPGLTSYNEQFF. CDR3 DNA: TGTGCCAGCAGCCCCGGGCTAACCTCCTACAATGAGCAGTTCTTC. The rearrangement joins TRBV28 to TRBJ2-1; the D is unclear. The V gene's germline CDR1 is MDHEN and CDR2 SYDVKM. Trimming stripped 6 bases from V and 0 bases from J, with 12 bases between. This CDR3 region has 15 residues. Based on the CDR3 plus reference TRBV28 and TRBJ2-1, the full variable domain is DVKVTQSSRYLVKRTGEKVFLECVQDMDHENMFWYRQDPGLGLRLIYFSYDVKMKEKGDIPEGYSVSREKKERFSLILESASTNQTSMYLCASSPGLTSYNEQFFGPGTRLTVL.

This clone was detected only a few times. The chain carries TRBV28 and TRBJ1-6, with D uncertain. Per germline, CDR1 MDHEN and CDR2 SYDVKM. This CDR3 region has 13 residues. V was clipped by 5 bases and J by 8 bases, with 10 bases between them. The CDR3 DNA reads TGTGCCAGCAGTCCTCGGGCAGATTCACCCCTCCACTTT. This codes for CASSPRADSPLHF.

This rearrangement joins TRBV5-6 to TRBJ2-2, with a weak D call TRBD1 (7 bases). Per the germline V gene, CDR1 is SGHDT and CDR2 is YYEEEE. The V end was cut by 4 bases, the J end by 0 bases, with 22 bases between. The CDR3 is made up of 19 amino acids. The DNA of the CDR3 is TGTGCCAGCAGCATCCTGACAGGGCTCGGCGGGGCGAACACCGGGGAGCTGTTTTTT. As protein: CASSILTGLGGANTGELFF.

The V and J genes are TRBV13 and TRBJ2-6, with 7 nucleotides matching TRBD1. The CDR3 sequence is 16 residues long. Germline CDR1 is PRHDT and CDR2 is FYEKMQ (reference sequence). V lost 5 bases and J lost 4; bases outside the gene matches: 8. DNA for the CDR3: TGTGCCAGCAGCACTAGGACAGGATCGGGGGCCAACGTCCTGACTTTC. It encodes CASSTRTGSGANVLTF.

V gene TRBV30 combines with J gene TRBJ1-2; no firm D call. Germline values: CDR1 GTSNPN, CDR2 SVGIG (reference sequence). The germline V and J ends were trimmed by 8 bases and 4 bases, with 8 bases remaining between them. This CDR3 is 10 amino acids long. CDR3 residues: CAADGYGYTF. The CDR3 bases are TGTGCCGCGGACGGCTATGGCTACACCTTC. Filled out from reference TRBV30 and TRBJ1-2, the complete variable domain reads SQTIHQWPATLVQPVGSPLSLECTVEGTSNPNLYWYRQAAGRGLQLLFYSVGIGQISSEVPQNLSASRPQDRQFILSSKKLLLSDSGFYLCAADGYGYTFGSGTRLTVV.

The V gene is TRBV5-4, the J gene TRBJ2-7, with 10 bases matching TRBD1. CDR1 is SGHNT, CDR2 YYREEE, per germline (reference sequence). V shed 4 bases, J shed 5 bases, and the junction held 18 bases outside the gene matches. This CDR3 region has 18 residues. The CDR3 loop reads CASSPRAAGTGAVNEQYF. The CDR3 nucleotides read TGTGCCAGCAGCCCCCGGGCCGCCGGGACAGGGGCTGTAAACGAGCAGTACTTC.

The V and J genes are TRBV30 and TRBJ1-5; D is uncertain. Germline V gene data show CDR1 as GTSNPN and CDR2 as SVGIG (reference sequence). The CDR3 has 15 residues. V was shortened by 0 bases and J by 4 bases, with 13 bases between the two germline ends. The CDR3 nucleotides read TGTGCCTGGAGTGTACCGGGCAGTCTAAATCAGCCCCAGCATTTT. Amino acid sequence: CAWSVPGSLNQPQHF.

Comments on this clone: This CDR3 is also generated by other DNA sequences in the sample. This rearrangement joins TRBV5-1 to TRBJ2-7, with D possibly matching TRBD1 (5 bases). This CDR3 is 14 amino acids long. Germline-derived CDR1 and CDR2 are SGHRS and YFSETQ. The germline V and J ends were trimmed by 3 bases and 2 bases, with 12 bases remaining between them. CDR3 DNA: TGCGCCAGCAGCTCCCTACAGGAAACCTACGAGCAGTACTTC. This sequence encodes CASSSLQETYEQYF.

The CDR3 protein is CASSQPGGAGANVLTF. The CDR3 DNA is TGTGCCAGCTCACAACCAGGGGGCGCTGGGGCCAACGTCCTGACTTTC. The genes are TRBV18 and TRBJ2-6; 8 nucleotides align to TRBD1. The germline V gene encodes CDR1 KGHSH and CDR2 LQKENI. Losses at the gene ends were 4 bases for V and 2 bases for J; bases not matched to a gene: 4. This CDR3 is built from 16 residues.

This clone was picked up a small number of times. CDR3 in amino acids: CAWANPGQATSGANVLTF. As DNA, the CDR3 is TGTGCCTGGGCTAATCCGGGACAGGCCACATCTGGGGCCAACGTCCTGACTTTC. This chain uses TRBV30 with TRBJ2-6; 8 nucleotides line up with TRBD1. The CDR3 has 18 amino acids. Germline V gene data show CDR1 as GTSNPN and CDR2 as SVGIG (reference sequence). The junction had 13 bases not matched to a gene; V was cut back by 5 bases and J by 1 base.

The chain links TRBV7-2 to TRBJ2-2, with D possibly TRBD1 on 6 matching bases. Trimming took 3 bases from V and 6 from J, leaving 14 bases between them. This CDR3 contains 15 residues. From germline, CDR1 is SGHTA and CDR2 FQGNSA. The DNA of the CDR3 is TGTGCCAGCAGCTTTCGCCAGGGGTCAGCCGGGGAGCTGTTTTTT. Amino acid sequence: CASSFRQGSAGELFF.

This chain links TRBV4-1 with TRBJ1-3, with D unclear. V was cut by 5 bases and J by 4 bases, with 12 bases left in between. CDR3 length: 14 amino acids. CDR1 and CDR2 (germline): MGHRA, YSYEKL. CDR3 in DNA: TGCGCCAGCAGCTCCATAGCATCCGGAAACACCATATATTTT. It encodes CASSSIASGNTIYF.

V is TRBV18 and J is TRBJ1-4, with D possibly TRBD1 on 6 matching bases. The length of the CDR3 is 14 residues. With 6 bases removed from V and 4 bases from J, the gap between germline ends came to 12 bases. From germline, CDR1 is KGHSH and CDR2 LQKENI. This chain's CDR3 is CASSLWTVNEKLFF. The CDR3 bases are TGTGCCAGCTCCCTATGGACAGTTAATGAAAAACTGTTTTTT.